This record looks at one T cell receptor (beta chain) sequence and its context. Its specificity is not known. Individuals who volunteered at a blood bank located in Maryland, USA, made up the group of healthy controls. The sorted-subset TCR libraries were prepared using some 960,000 CD4+ or CD8+ T cells as the starting material. Germline CDR1 MNHNS, CDR2 SASEGT. There are 13 residues in the CDR3. V lost 7 bases to trimming and J lost 6 bases, with 16 bases between them. As for the cDNA, it was generated by 5'RACE with 10-nucleotide random UMIs. TCRdb used MiXCR to reprocess the 5' RACE reads, holding one entry per CDR3 protein. The table shows 15,000 to 20,000 distinct CDR3 sequences, with around 10% occurring only once. This sample was included in a study of neurological immune-mediated disorders. Overall study results and limits: There were no CDR3 amino acid sequences shared by expanded clones across subjects, a result suggesting private repertoires in all groups.

The TCR sequence derives from a woman aged 45-59 years in good health. This chain connects TRBV6-1 to TRBJ2-7; perhaps TRBD1 as D (6 bases). What was sequenced was CD8+ T cells from blood. CDR3 coding DNA: TGTGCCAGCACCATGCCAGGCAGGGGCGAGCAGTACTTC. As protein: CASTMPGRGEQYF.